The 23 T cell receptor beta chains below were found in one sample sequenced in a study of T-cell reconstitution after alpha-beta-depleted transplantation in children. TCRbeta library construction was performed incorporating unique molecular identifiers. One entry per CDR3 protein, called by TCRdb with MiXCR from the PCR reads. Of some 340,000 distinct CDR3 sequences detected, 10% appear once; the ten largest clones hold about 2.3%. Here the sequenced sample was PBMCs from the stem cell graft donor, taken from the stem cell graft. These receptor sequences come from a human donor who donated a stem cell graft to a child with acute lymphoblastic leukemia.

This rearrangement joins TRBV11-2 to TRBJ1-4; possible D gene TRBD1, 5 bases. V was cut by 0 bases and J by 0 bases, with 14 bases left in between. This CDR3 region has 18 residues. From germline, CDR1 is SGHAT and CDR2 FQNNGV. The CDR3: CASSLDRWGRATNEKLFF. For the CDR3, the DNA is TGTGCCAGCAGCTTAGATCGCTGGGGCAGGGCAACTAATGAAAAACTGTTTTTT.

This clonotype appeared many times. The chain joins TRBV5-1 to TRBJ2-1; 7 bases map to TRBD1. V lost 4 bases to trimming and J lost 0 bases; unmatched junction nucleotides: 4. Looked up from germline, CDR1 is SGHRS and CDR2 is YFSETQ. This CDR3 spans 15 amino acids. CDR3 region: CASSPDRASYNEQFF. The CDR3 DNA is TGCGCCAGCAGCCCTGACAGGGCCTCCTACAATGAGCAGTTCTTC.

The rearrangement joins TRBV20-1 to TRBJ1-1, with D tentatively TRBD1 (6 bases). CDR3 length: 16 amino acids. Germline V gene lookup returns CDR1 DFQATT and CDR2 SNEGSKA (reference sequence). V was cut by 0 bases and J by 1 base, with 15 bases left in between. CDR3 in DNA: TGCAGTGCTAGAGATTTGGGGGCGGCGCGGAACACTGAAGCTTTCTTT. It yields the protein CSARDLGAARNTEAFF.

V usage is TRBV12-3 or TRBV12-4 and J usage is TRBJ1-5, with no clear D. The CDR3 runs 13 residues. Trimming removed 6 bases at V and 5 bases at J, with 11 bases between. This chain's CDR3 is CASSQTTDQPQHF. The CDR3 DNA reads as TGTGCCAGCAGCCAGACCACGGATCAGCCCCAGCATTTT.

This clonotype has more than one count but fewer than ten. This chain joins TRBV2 and TRBJ2-5, with 7 positions matching TRBD1. Trimming took 0 bases from V and 5 from J; bases not matched to a gene: 6. CDR1 is SNHLY and CDR2 is FYNNEI in the germline V gene. The CDR3 totals 15 residues. The CDR3 here is CASSEARGGGETQYF. CDR3 bases: TGTGCCAGCAGTGAAGCGCGAGGGGGCGGGGAGACCCAGTACTTC.

This clonotype has more than one count but fewer than ten. This rearrangement joins TRBV20-1 to TRBJ1-3; perhaps TRBD1 as D (5 bases). The germline V gene has CDR1 DFQATT and CDR2 SNEGSKA (reference sequence). The CDR3 length is 13 residues. Trimming stripped 5 bases from V and 0 bases from J, with 8 bases between. The CDR3 nucleotides read TGCAGTGCTGGGACGGACTCTGGAAACACCATATATTTT. It codes for CSAGTDSGNTIYF.

This clonotype was seen at least ten times. The chain links TRBV7-9 to TRBJ1-1, with 7 positions matching TRBD1. Germline loops: CDR1 SEHNR, CDR2 FQNEAQ (reference sequence). J was trimmed by 0 bases and V by 3 bases; bases with no gene match: 1. This CDR3 has 14 residues. The CDR3: CASSFGQVNTEAFF. Here the CDR3 DNA reads TGTGCCAGCAGCTTCGGACAGGTGAACACTGAAGCTTTCTTT.

V gene TRBV2 combines with J gene TRBJ2-2, with D possibly TRBD2 on 5 matching bases. V was pared by 5 bases and J by 6 bases, with 13 bases between. CDR1 SNHLY and CDR2 FYNNEI come from the germline V gene. The CDR3 is made up of 14 amino acids. CDR3 in DNA: TGTGCCAGCAGTTTTACTAGTTCCTCCGGGGAGCTGTTTTTT. It specifies CASSFTSSSGELFF.

This clonotype was seen at least ten times. The rearrangement joins TRBV7-9 to TRBJ2-7; a weak D match, TRBD1 (5 bases). The V and J ends lost 5 bases and 2 bases respectively, with 13 bases between them. Germline V lookup: CDR1 SEHNR, CDR2 FQNEAQ (reference sequence). The CDR3 has 14 amino acids. CDR3 nucleotides: TGTGCCAGCAGCCCTCCGGCAGGGCCCTACGAGCAGTACTTC. Translation: CASSPPAGPYEQYF.

The CDR3: CASRRSMGSPPGELFF. In DNA form, the CDR3 reads TGCGCCAGCAGGCGCTCGATGGGATCCCCCCCCGGGGAGCTGTTTTTT. The chain employs TRBV10-2 and TRBJ2-2; D is unresolved. V was pared by 6 bases and J by 6 bases, with 20 bases between. The CDR3 is 16 amino acids. Looked up from germline, CDR1 is WSHSY and CDR2 is SAAADI.

This clonotype appeared a few times. V and J are TRBV20-1 and TRBJ2-3; D uncertain. The CDR3 covers 13 residues. V was clipped by 3 bases and J by 2 bases, with 9 bases between them. Per the germline V gene, CDR1 is DFQATT and CDR2 is SNEGSKA (reference sequence). The CDR3: CSARLGSTDTQYF. The CDR3 DNA is TGCAGTGCTAGGTTGGGGTCCACAGATACGCAGTATTTT.

This chain joins TRBV28 and TRBJ1-6; D is perhaps TRBD1 (5 bases). Trimming took 3 bases from V and 10 from J, leaving 16 bases between them. The CDR3 has 15 amino acids. Germline lookup yields CDR1 MDHEN and CDR2 SYDVKM. CDR3 bases: TGTGCCAGCAGTTTCCCAGGGTTTGGAGACTCACCCCTCCACTTT. It specifies CASSFPGFGDSPLHF.

The V gene is TRBV30, the J gene TRBJ2-7, with 9 bases that match TRBD2. After removal of 1 base from V and 2 bases from J, the junction contained 6 bases not matched to a gene. Per germline, CDR1 GTSNPN and CDR2 SVGIG (reference sequence). The CDR3 is made up of 15 amino acids. CDR3 protein: CAWSARLAVTYEQYF. DNA of the CDR3: TGTGCCTGGAGTGCGCGACTAGCGGTAACCTACGAGCAGTACTTC.

This clonotype was seen only a few times. The rearrangement links TRBV5-1 to TRBJ2-1; maybe TRBD1 (5 bases). The CDR3 consists of 16 residues. Germline CDR1 and CDR2: SGHRS and YFSETQ. V lost 4 bases to trimming and J lost 2 bases, with 16 bases between them. DNA of the CDR3: TGCGCCAGCAGCGCGATATCAGGGCCGCCCTACAATGAGCAGTTCTTC. This translates into CASSAISGPPYNEQFF.

This clonotype has only a few counts. The chain combines TRBV3-1 with TRBJ2-5; tentatively, D is TRBD1 or TRBD2 (5 bases each). The germline gives CDR1 LGHDT, CDR2 YNNKEL (reference sequence). This CDR3 region has 16 residues. Trimming left V 0 bases short and J 3 bases short, with 14 bases between. CDR3 DNA sequence: TGTGCCAGCAGCCAAGATATGTTACGGGGCGAAGAGACCCAGTACTTC. Translating gives CASSQDMLRGEETQYF.

This clonotype was seen at least ten times. This chain connects TRBV7-9 to TRBJ2-7; no reliable D call. The CDR3 totals 11 residues. The V end lost 6 bases, the J end lost 5 bases, and 8 bases lay between the germline ends. Germline V lookup: CDR1 SEHNR, CDR2 FQNEAQ (reference sequence). CDR3 sequence reads: CASRSLNEQYF. CDR3 DNA sequence: TGTGCCAGCAGGTCCCTCAACGAGCAGTACTTC.

This clonotype turned up a few times. The chain is built from TRBV6-1 and TRBJ2-6; 11 bases align to TRBD2. V gave up 6 bases and J gave up 0 bases; unmatched junction bases: 1. CDR1 is MNHNS and CDR2 is SASEGT in the germline V gene. This CDR3 spans 16 amino acids. CDR3 loop: CASSGTSGSGANVLTF. The CDR3 DNA follows: TGTGCCAGCAGCGGGACTAGCGGCTCTGGGGCCAACGTCCTGACTTTC.

This clonotype was seen a few times. V gene TRBV20-1 combines with J gene TRBJ1-1, with D perhaps TRBD1 (6 bases). The CDR3 runs to 13 residues. Trimming removed 6 bases at V and 5 bases at J, with 16 bases between. The germline V gene has CDR1 DFQATT and CDR2 SNEGSKA (reference sequence). CDR3 DNA: TGCAGTGCGCCCGGGGGCGCGAGAACTGAAGCTTTCTTT. Translated, it gives CSAPGGARTEAFF.

V and J are TRBV12-3 or TRBV12-4 and TRBJ1-5; 8 bases are a match to TRBD1. V was pared by 5 bases and J by 3 bases, with 9 bases of the junction left unmatched. The CDR3 runs 16 residues. The CDR3 region is CASSPAGQGANQPQHF. The CDR3 DNA follows: TGTGCCAGCAGTCCCGCAGGACAGGGAGCCAATCAGCCCCAGCATTTT.

In its sample, this clonotype was seen a few times. This chain connects TRBV6-1 to TRBJ2-7, with 10 bases identical to TRBD2. The CDR3 loop spans 15 amino acids. The junction had 4 bases not matched to a gene; V was cut back by 5 bases and J by 0 bases. Germline V gives CDR1 MNHNS, CDR2 SASEGT. In DNA form, the CDR3 reads TGTGCCAGCAGTCGGAGCGGGGGGGGCTCCTACGAGCAGTACTTC. Translating gives CASSRSGGGSYEQYF.

This clonotype was seen a handful of times. The chain couples TRBV2 to TRBJ2-1; the match to TRBD2 covers 11 bases. Losses at the gene ends were 5 bases for V and 6 bases for J; bases not matched to a gene: 9. There are 16 residues in the CDR3. Germline lookup yields CDR1 SNHLY and CDR2 FYNNEI. CDR3 coding DNA: TGTGCCAGCAGTACCATACTAGCGGGAGAGCTCAATGAGCAGTTCTTC. Its protein product is CASSTILAGELNEQFF.

The chain is built from TRBV9 and TRBJ2-3, with 11 bases identical to TRBD2. This CDR3 is built from 15 residues. J was trimmed by 2 bases and V by 4 bases; bases with no gene match: 3. The V gene's germline CDR1 is SGDLS and CDR2 YYNGEE. CDR3 amino acids: CASSTGLADTDTQYF. CDR3 bases: TGTGCCAGCAGCACGGGACTAGCGGACACAGATACGCAGTATTTT.

V gene TRBV5-6 combines with J gene TRBJ2-5; D is possibly TRBD2 (5 bases). The CDR3 contains 13 residues. Germline loops: CDR1 SGHDT, CDR2 YYEEEE. The germline V and J ends were trimmed by 4 bases and 5 bases, with 12 bases remaining between them. The CDR3 coding sequence is TGTGCCAGCAGCCAAACTAGTGACGAGACCCAGTACTTC. As protein: CASSQTSDETQYF.